Following are 17 T cell receptor beta chains from one sample sequenced in a study of T cells of healthy individuals. Using its own MiXCR run on the 5' RACE reads, TCRdb lists one record per CDR3 protein. The data show 60,000 to 70,000 distinct CDR3 sequences, 16% seen once. The receptors were sampled from a human donor in good health.

This chain joins TRBV20-1 and TRBJ1-4, with D possibly TRBD1 on 5 matching bases. Germline V gene lookup returns CDR1 DFQATT and CDR2 SNEGSKA (reference sequence). V lost 7 bases, J lost 5 bases, and 14 bases lay in between. The CDR3 is 13 amino acids. The CDR3 DNA reads as TGCAGTGTTAGCTGGGGACTCAATGAAAAACTGTTTTTT. Translated: CSVSWGLNEKLFF.

The chain carries TRBV7-2 and TRBJ2-1; no definite D call. CDR1 and CDR2 (germline): SGHTA, FQGNSA. The CDR3 covers 13 residues. V lost 2 bases, J lost 5 bases, and 7 bases lay in between. For the CDR3, the DNA is TGTGCCAGCAGCTTAACTAACGACAATGAGCAGTTCTTC. Its translation: CASSLTNDNEQFF.

V gene TRBV7-9 combines with J gene TRBJ2-3; D gene uncertain. This CDR3 contains 12 residues. V lost 7 bases and J lost 1, with 6 bases in between. The V gene's germline CDR1 is SEHNR and CDR2 FQNEAQ (reference sequence). CDR3 protein: CASIQGTDTQYF. The CDR3 nucleotides are TGTGCCAGCATCCAAGGCACAGATACGCAGTATTTT.

This clonotype was seen more than once but under ten times. The V gene is TRBV4-1, the J gene TRBJ2-7; possible D gene TRBD1, 6 bases. This CDR3 is built from 14 residues. V was pared by 3 bases and J by 2 bases, with 11 bases between. CDR1 is MGHRA, CDR2 YSYEKL, per germline. The chain's CDR3 is CASSHTGTAYEQYF. The CDR3 DNA reads TGCGCCAGCAGCCATACAGGGACGGCCTACGAGCAGTACTTC.

The V call is TRBV29-1, the J call TRBJ1-5; D might be TRBD1 (6 bases). Per the germline V gene, CDR1 is SQVTM and CDR2 is ANQGSEA. There are 14 residues in the CDR3. V was clipped by 7 bases and J by 6 bases, with 19 bases between them. In DNA, the CDR3 is TGCAGCGCTGGCGATGGCGGGGGGCGTCAGCCCCAGCATTTT. Its protein is CSAGDGGGRQPQHF.

This clonotype was counted only a few times. The chain employs TRBV18 and TRBJ1-5; D is unclear. V lost 4 bases to trimming and J lost 1 base, with 17 bases between them. The CDR3 is 17 residues long. The V gene's germline CDR1 is KGHSH and CDR2 LQKENI. The DNA for the CDR3 is TGTGCCAGCTCACGGGCACGTCACCTAGGGAGCAATCAGCCCCAGCATTTT. Translated: CASSRARHLGSNQPQHF.

This clonotype was recorded many times. The chain is built from TRBV18 and TRBJ2-7; D is ambiguous. The ends were cut back, 2 bases at V and 1 base at J, with 12 bases in the middle. This CDR3 contains 15 residues. Germline CDR1 and CDR2: KGHSH and LQKENI. The DNA of the CDR3 is TGTGCCAGCTCACCATATATCAGCGAGTCCTACGAGCAGTACTTC. The encoded protein is CASSPYISESYEQYF. The variable domain in full, with the rest retrieved from reference TRBV18 and TRBJ2-7, is NAGVMQNPRHLVRRRGQEARLRCSPMKGHSHVYWYRQLPEEGLKFMVYLQKENIIDESGMPKERFSAEFPKEGPSILRIQQVVRGDSAAYFCASSPYISESYEQYFGPGTRLTVT.

This clonotype showed up just a few times. The V gene is TRBV7-9, the J gene TRBJ2-7, with a tentative D call TRBD1 (6 bases). Germline loops: CDR1 SEHNR, CDR2 FQNEAQ (reference sequence). V lost 6 bases and J lost 2, with 11 bases in between. This CDR3 contains 13 residues. The CDR3, as DNA: TGTGCCAGCAGTCCGGACAGCACCTACGAGCAGTACTTC. Protein product: CASSPDSTYEQYF.

In DNA, the CDR3 is TGTGCCAGCAGCTTTGGGGCAGGGGTGACCTCTAACTATGGCTACACCTTC. Translation gives CASSFGAGVTSNYGYTF. This chain connects TRBV5-5 to TRBJ1-2; TRBD1 might be the D (6 bases). CDR1 SGHKS and CDR2 YYEKEE come from the germline V gene (reference sequence). The V end lost 2 bases, the J end lost 0 bases, and 17 bases lay between the germline ends. CDR3 size: 17 residues.

Ten or more counts support this clonotype. This chain joins TRBV13 and TRBJ2-5, with 8 nucleotides matching TRBD1. This CDR3 is 17 amino acids long. From germline, CDR1 is PRHDT and CDR2 FYEKMQ (reference sequence). Trimming cost V 5 bases and J 5 bases; bases outside gene matches: 16. CDR3 in amino acids: CASSTNAGGDLMETQYF. DNA of the CDR3: TGTGCCAGCAGCACTAACGCAGGGGGCGACTTAATGGAGACCCAGTACTTC.

The V and J genes are TRBV2 and TRBJ1-5; D unclear. Trimming removed 1 base at V and 7 bases at J, with 5 bases between. This CDR3 spans 12 amino acids. Germline V gene data show CDR1 as SNHLY and CDR2 as FYNNEI. The CDR3 loop reads CASSEEIQPQHF. As DNA, the CDR3 is TGTGCCAGCAGTGAAGAAATCCAGCCCCAGCATTTT.

There are many counts of this clonotype. This chain connects TRBV7-2 to TRBJ2-3; TRBD2 matches at 7 bases. Trimming at V came to 5 bases and at J to 2 bases, leaving 7 bases not matched to a gene. Germline V CDR1 and CDR2: SGHTA, FQGNSA. This CDR3 comprises 15 residues. This CDR3 reads CASSTSVRDTDTQYF. CDR3 DNA: TGTGCCAGCAGCACTAGCGTCAGGGACACAGATACGCAGTATTTT.

The genes are TRBV18 and TRBJ2-1; possibly TRBD2 for D (6 bases). Trimming removed 6 bases from V and 7 bases from J, with 22 bases in between. CDR1 is KGHSH and CDR2 is LQKENI in the germline V gene. CDR3 size: 16 residues. The CDR3 protein is CASSRPGTPGRNEQFF. The DNA of the CDR3 is TGTGCCAGCTCTCGTCCCGGGACTCCGGGGAGGAATGAGCAGTTCTTC.

This clonotype was counted between two and nine times. V and J are TRBV29-1 and TRBJ1-1; D is unclear. This CDR3 is built from 11 residues. V dropped 5 bases and J dropped 3 bases, with 7 bases sitting between them. Per the germline V gene, CDR1 is SQVTM and CDR2 is ANQGSEA. Here the CDR3 reads CSVRAYTEAFF. The CDR3 nucleotides are TGCAGCGTTCGAGCATACACTGAAGCTTTCTTT.

This clonotype has at least ten counts. The rearrangement joins TRBV3-1 to TRBJ2-3; D gene ambiguous. The CDR3 runs to 12 residues. Trimming cost V 0 bases and J 8 bases, with 6 bases left between them. Germline V gene lookup returns CDR1 LGHDT and CDR2 YNNKEL (reference sequence). The CDR3, as DNA: TGTGCCAGCAGCCAAGATGCGGTTACGCAGTATTTT. This sequence encodes CASSQDAVTQYF.

This clonotype was observed many times. The chain uses TRBV30 and TRBJ1-5; D remains unclear. Trimming took 7 bases from V and 3 from J, leaving 13 bases between them. The CDR3 contains 13 residues. Per the germline V gene, CDR1 is GTSNPN and CDR2 is SVGIG (reference sequence). The CDR3 region is CALEEGPNQPQHF. The CDR3 coding sequence is TGTGCCTTAGAAGAAGGGCCCAATCAGCCCCAGCATTTT.

The chain carries TRBV24-1 and TRBJ2-3; 12 bases are shared with TRBD2. With V trimmed by 4 bases and J by 0 bases, 13 bases remained unmatched. The CDR3 is made up of 20 amino acids. Germline V gene sequence: CDR1 KGHDR, CDR2 SFDVKD. CDR3 in amino acids: CATSERPLLAGGLSTDTQYF. CDR3 DNA sequence: TGTGCCACCAGTGAGCGACCATTACTAGCGGGAGGCCTCAGCACAGATACGCAGTATTTT.